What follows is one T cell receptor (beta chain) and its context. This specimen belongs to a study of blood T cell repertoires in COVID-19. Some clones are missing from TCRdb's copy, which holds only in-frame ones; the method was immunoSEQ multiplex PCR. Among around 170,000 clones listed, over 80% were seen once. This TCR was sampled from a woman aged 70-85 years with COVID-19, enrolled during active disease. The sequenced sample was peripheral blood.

In DNA form, the CDR3 reads TGTGCCAGCAGCCTTAGCGGGACACTGAACACCGGGGAGCTGTTTTTT. Protein: CASSLSGTLNTGELFF. The chain employs TRBV5-4 and TRBJ2-2, with 8 bases fitting TRBD2. The CDR3 sequence is 16 residues long. J gave up 1 base and V 4 bases, and 6 bases lay outside the gene matches. Germline V gene sequence: CDR1 SGHNT, CDR2 YYREEE (reference sequence).